This T cell receptor (beta chain) was recorded in a study of shared clonotypes between healthy human individuals (dated by TCRdb to 2020 to 2022). For the study in its entirety: A couple of women and a few men aged 18 to 49 years were included in the cohort. Different laboratories and diverse techniques were used to prepare libraries and sequence TCR repertoires, to increase sequencing depth and limit assay-specific biases. Leukapheresis yielded between about 0.85 and 9 billion PBMCs per donor. To estimate repertoire size and how much clonotype sharing occurs between individuals, the study deeply sequenced the blood TCR repertoires of five healthy adults. For each donor, CD4 naive and CD4 memory were each given three plates, CD8 naive was given two plates, and CD8 memory was given one plate. The paper as a whole reports these results and caveats: Sharing across a few donors was observed for roughly 5.4% of naive CD4, less than 4% of naive CD8, about 2.3% of memory CD4, and about 0.4% of memory CD8 clonotypes. Sampling was restricted to blood, and TCR repertoires in tissues likely differ from the TCR repertoires found in blood. Compared with non-shared clonotypes, the clonotypes found in all four sorted-subset donors had higher generation probabilities. Pairwise subsampling led to the expectation that sequencing depth would affect the degree of clonotype sharing among donors. Because the study included a small number of donors, the genetic and exposure-history diversity represented was limited. Estimated clonotype richness was generally larger for naive than for memory subsets. Even with the large sequencing depth, rarefaction of the sorted-subset datasets indicated that sequencing was incomplete.

About this clone: Its antigen has not been determined. Base qualities are missing; no much larger clone stands one base away.

Healthy HIV-negative adults with no recently reported acute infections or vaccinations were included as donors. All donors were Caucasian adults living in Nashville, Tennessee, USA. CD4+ T cells were enriched through magnetic negative selection, after which naive cells were positively selected on CD45RA and the remaining negative fraction served as the memory subset. Blood was obtained by leukapheresis, after which PBMCs were separated by Ficoll-Histopaque density gradient centrifugation and cryopreserved in liquid nitrogen vapor phase. Analytical flow cytometry was used to check the purity and quantity of each magnetically sorted T cell population. Genomic DNA was isolated from every sorted fraction and measured by UV absorbance on a Nanodrop 2000c. Using the deep immunoSEQ assay, TCR CDR3 regions were amplified from genomic DNA by multiplex PCR. Genomic DNA extracted from each cell subset was distributed evenly over all wells of several immunoSEQ 96-well plates, and each plate served as one replicate. For sorted subsets, 200 to 250 ng genomic DNA, equal to 30,000 or so T cell genomes, was loaded into each replicate PCR. Purified libraries were measured with a Qubit 3.0 fluorometer, size-checked on a Bioanalyzer 2100, and measured again with the KAPA Library Quantification kit. Every immunoSEQ 96-well plate was sequenced on a separate single-read 150-cycle Illumina NextSeq 550 flow cell. On the study's bioinformatics: The immunoSEQ output contained only junctional sequences without quality scores, so filtering could not match that applied to full-length reads. To assign V/J genes and CDR3, sequences were annotated using PyIR, a Python wrapper for IgBLAST v1.9, with IMGT germline references. Any read was removed if the V/J assignment was weak (E-value above 1e-6), the CDR3 was missing, or the read contained stop codons, out-of-frame junctions, or ambiguous translated residues. V3J clonotypes were defined as sequences sharing the same inferred V gene, J gene, and CDR3 amino acid sequence. Percentage overlap between repertoires was computed as shared unique clonotypes divided by the size of the smaller repertoire. Richness of each repertoire was evaluated using RTK rarefaction, the Chao1 estimator, and Recon v2.1 estimates of unobserved clonotypes. Generation probabilities for all TCRbeta clonotypes obtained by the gDNA method from a handful of donors were computed using OLGA. Imported from immuneACCESS, the table was reduced by TCRdb to in-frame sequences with V and J called. These copies leave out some clones; in studies compared against another copy, an unresolved V gene accounts for under half, and the cause of the remainder is not known. The V and J calls and clone size are taken from that table; D and trimming were inferred from the DNA. The sample records millions of clones, over 85% of which are singletons. More than 0.1% of the sample comes from the top ten.

The germline V gene (reference sequence) provides CDR1 GTSNPN and CDR2 SVGIG. The CDR3 starts with the cysteine, ends with the phenylalanine, and has 16 residues. CDR3 DNA is the only sequence kept; it has 48 bases, read in frame from the first base. Compared with germline, V lacks 3 bases and J lacks 4 bases; bases without a gene match: 9. This TCR was recovered from a man younger than 35 in good health. The rearrangement joined TRBV30 to TRBJ2-5; 12 junctional bases match TRBD2. Sequencing was carried out using naive CD4+ T cells sorted from blood. Sample cell subset or site, as interpreted from the label and publication: CD45RA+ positively selected. The nucleotide sequence reads TGTGCCTGGAGCGCCGCTCTAGCGGGGGGGCCAGAGACCCAGTACTTC. This gives the protein CAWSAALAGGPETQYF.